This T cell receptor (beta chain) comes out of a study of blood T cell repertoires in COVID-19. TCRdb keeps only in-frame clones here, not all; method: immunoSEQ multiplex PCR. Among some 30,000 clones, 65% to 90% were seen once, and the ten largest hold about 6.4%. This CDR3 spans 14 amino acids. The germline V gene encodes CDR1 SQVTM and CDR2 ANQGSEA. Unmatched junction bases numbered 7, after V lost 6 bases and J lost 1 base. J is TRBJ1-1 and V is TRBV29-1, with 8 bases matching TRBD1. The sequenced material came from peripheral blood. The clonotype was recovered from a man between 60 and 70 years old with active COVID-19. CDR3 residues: CSVSAGTGNTEAFF. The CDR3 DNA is TGCAGCGTGTCGGCCGGGACAGGGAACACTGAAGCTTTCTTT.